This T cell receptor beta chain was recorded in a study of OX40 agonist ivuxolimab in advanced cancers. The wider study: Those treated in dose escalation had hepatocellular carcinoma, melanoma, renal cell cancer or head and neck cancer.

About this clone itself: Its antigen is undetermined.

The CDR3 runs to 12 residues. Germline CDR1 reads SGHVS; CDR2 reads FNYEAQ. Trimming stripped 1 base from V and 3 bases from J, with 1 base between. Findings of the study overall: Clonal expansion from baseline to week 6 occurred in both CD4+ and CD8+ T cells.

Sequenced by immunoSEQ multiplex PCR; TCRdb stores in-frame clones only, minus some. Of 70,000 to 85,000 clones listed, about 90% were seen once; the top ten hold 5.5% to 6%. Sequenced here: CD4+ or CD8+ T cells sorted from blood, sampled in a trial of the OX40 agonist ivuxolimab. This receptor was obtained from an adult with an advanced solid tumor such as melanoma, head and neck, liver or kidney cancer. V and J are TRBV7-6 and TRBJ2-1; no firm D call. The CDR3: CASSLGYNEQFF. CDR3 DNA: TGTGCCAGCAGCTTAGGCTACAATGAGCAGTTCTTC.